The sequence of this T cell receptor (beta chain) was determined in a study of T-cell reconstitution after alpha-beta-depleted transplantation in children (dated by TCRdb to between 2015 and 2016). Describing the broader study: The study quantitatively tracked T-cell immune reconstitution after TCRalphabeta/CD19-depleted allogeneic hematopoietic cell transplantation in children using TCR repertoire profiling.

The table lists this clonotype with a few counts. The specificity of this receptor is unknown. There are no base qualities to consult, and no much larger clone falls within one base. V lost 3 bases and J lost 8 bases; the stretch between them is 14 bases long. Spanning cysteine to phenylalanine, the CDR3 consists of 14 amino acids. The sequence is cut down to CDR3 DNA, 42 bases in frame from base 1. The germline V gene (reference sequence) supplies CDR1 SGHNT and CDR2 YYREEE. Library preparation was by PCR. Instrument on record: Illumina HiSeq 2500. TCR library preparation used molecular barcoding, with unique molecular identifiers applied to normalize quantification of the TCRbeta repertoire. TCRdb itself trimmed the public reads at Q25 with fastp, ran MiXCR and retained productive beta chains. Records with the same CDR3 protein are collapsed into one entry carrying the most frequent genes and DNA. Within this sample are 700,000 to 950,000 distinct CDR3 sequences, with roughly 15% of them counted one time only. Of the sample, approximately 4.5% falls within the top ten clones.

The investigation overall reported the following: Over subsequent months, a decline in hyperexpanded clone frequencies was noted, and after one year, T-cell counts and TCRbeta diversity were mostly ascribed to newly produced T cells. In some patients, the high TCRbeta diversity seen at day 60 was put down to recipient T cells and intrathymic progenitors that had survived conditioning. The apparently early recovery of alphabetaT-cell counts about two months after transplant reportedly depended on only several hundred rapidly expanded clones that came from non-depleted graft cells.

This specimen's treatment or condition label, per the study, means: allogeneic hematopoietic cell transplantation with graft depleted of TCRalphabeta T cells and CD19 B cells. TCRalphabeta/CD19-depleted allogeneic hematopoietic cell grafts were given to the transplant recipients, all of whom were children. The source of this sequence is a male patient aged 10 to 17 who had a stem cell transplant for acute lymphoblastic leukemia, so the T cells may come from the graft donor. Sample: PBMCs, mostly from graft donor cells, taken 360 days after TCRalphabeta/CD19-depleted stem cell transplant. The chain couples TRBV5-4 to TRBJ1-4; perhaps TRBD1 is the D gene, with 5 bases matching. The DNA sequence is TGTGCCAGCAGCTCGTACCCCAGGGCGGAAAAACTGTTTTTT. Translation gives CASSSYPRAEKLFF.